This TCR beta chain was obtained from a study of blood T cells in healthy people across ages. A J-beta primer mix and a sample-barcoded 5' primer were used in a second PCR of roughly 6 to 11 cycles. Carrying 12 random nucleotides, a template-switch adaptor labeled each individual cDNA molecule. TCRdb used MiXCR to reprocess the 5' RACE reads, holding one entry per CDR3 protein. There are about 970,000 distinct CDR3 sequences in the sample; 45% to 60% occur only once, and about 22% lies in the top ten. The CDR3 covers 14 residues. V was cut by 3 bases and J by 4 bases, with 13 bases left in between. Germline loops: CDR1 SGHRS, CDR2 YFSETQ.

The material sequenced was blood. This receptor was obtained from an older woman in good health. The chain joins TRBV5-1 to TRBJ2-5, with TRBD2 as a possible D gene (5 bases). CDR3 bases: TGCGCCAGCAGCTCCACACCGGGGAGAGAGACCCAGTACTTC. Translating gives CASSSTPGRETQYF. Combining the CDR3 with reference TRBV5-1 and TRBJ2-5 gives the whole variable domain KAGVTQTPRYLIKTRGQQVTLSCSPISGHRSVSWYQQTPGQGLQFLFEYFSETQRNKGNFPGRFSGRQFSNSRSEMNVSTLELGDSALYLCASSSTPGRETQYFGPGTRLLVL.